Each of the 30 T cell receptor beta chains below was sequenced from the same sample in a study of cytomegalovirus exposure and HLA in healthy donors. In the PCR, 60 Vbeta and 13 Jbeta primers were used. Here immunoSEQ multiplex PCR was the method, and the copy in TCRdb shows in-frame clones only, minus some. The data show about 130,000 clones, with about 74% seen just once and under 2.5% held by the top ten. Sequencing was performed on PBMCs. The receptors here all came from a man aged 25-45 years in good health and CMV-seronegative.

This chain joins TRBV2 and TRBJ2-2, with D unresolved. V lost 6 bases to trimming and J lost 2 bases, with 7 bases between them. From germline, CDR1 is SNHLY and CDR2 FYNNEI. The CDR3 totals 13 residues. In DNA form, the CDR3 reads TGTGCCAGCAGGGCAGAAAACACCGGGGAGCTGTTTTTT. It yields the protein CASRAENTGELFF.

In this sample, this clone turned up a few times. The chain couples TRBV6-6 to TRBJ1-5; 8 nucleotides agree with TRBD1. This CDR3 contains 14 residues. Trimming cost V 6 bases and J 2 bases; bases outside gene matches: 3. The germline gives CDR1 MNHNY, CDR2 SVGAGI (reference sequence). The CDR3 DNA follows: TGTGCCAGCAGATTACAGGGGGGCAATCAGCCCCAGCATTTT. This codes for CASRLQGGNQPQHF.

The chain employs TRBV19 and TRBJ1-2; D remains unclear. The CDR3 covers 12 residues. Germline CDR1 is LNHDA and CDR2 is SQIVND (reference sequence). The V and J ends lost 6 bases and 5 bases respectively, with 10 bases between them. For the CDR3, the DNA is TGTGCCAGTAGCGCCGGGGTTTATGGCTACACCTTC. Amino acids: CASSAGVYGYTF.

The chain is built from TRBV2 and TRBJ2-7, with a possible D match to TRBD1 (5 bases). This CDR3 spans 13 amino acids. Trimming stripped 7 bases from V and 7 bases from J, with 17 bases between. CDR1 SNHLY and CDR2 FYNNEI come from the germline V gene. DNA for the CDR3: TGTGCCAGCAATCCGACCACGGCAGGGGAGCAGTACTTC. Encoded protein: CASNPTTAGEQYF.

The rearrangement links TRBV6-5 to TRBJ2-5; 9 bases are a match to TRBD1. The V and J ends lost 2 bases and 3 bases, in that order; junction bases with no gene match: 7. Germline CDR1 reads MNHEY; CDR2 reads SVGAGI. This CDR3 spans 16 amino acids. Here the CDR3 reads CASSYLGQGIEETQYF. The DNA for the CDR3 is TGTGCCAGCAGTTACCTGGGACAGGGAATCGAAGAGACCCAGTACTTC.

This clone was detected only once. The rearrangement joins TRBV18 to TRBJ1-1; unclear D gene. Germline-derived CDR1 and CDR2 are KGHSH and LQKENI. Trimming stripped 4 bases from V and 1 base from J, with 7 bases between. This CDR3 is 13 amino acids long. In nucleotides, the CDR3 is TGTGCCAGCTCACGAGATGAGAACACTGAAGCTTTCTTT. Its protein product is CASSRDENTEAFF.

The chain links TRBV10-3 to TRBJ2-7; maybe TRBD2 (6 bases). CDR3 length equals 14 residues. Germline V lookup: CDR1 ENHRY, CDR2 SYGVKD. V was shortened by 6 bases and J by 4 bases, with 16 bases between the two germline ends. The CDR3 sequence is CAISPGTGIYEQYF. The CDR3 bases are TGTGCCATCAGCCCCGGGACTGGAATATACGAGCAGTACTTC.

V is TRBV7-9 and J is TRBJ2-5; D is perhaps TRBD2 (7 bases). Germline assignment: CDR1 SEHNR and CDR2 FQNEAQ (reference sequence). This CDR3 contains 14 residues. Trimming shortened V by 1 base and J by 5 bases, and 11 bases separated the two germline ends. The CDR3 loop is CASSLGGGSETQYF. DNA of the CDR3: TGTGCCAGCAGCTTAGGGGGGGGCAGCGAGACCCAGTACTTC.

This clone has a handful of counts. J is TRBJ1-2 and V is TRBV19, with D maybe TRBD1 (6 bases). This CDR3 spans 15 amino acids. Germline CDR1 LNHDA, CDR2 SQIVND (reference sequence). V was trimmed by 9 bases and J by 0 bases, leaving 17 bases between them. The CDR3 reads CARGGATGSNYGYTF. The CDR3 DNA reads as TGTGCCAGAGGGGGGGCCACAGGCTCTAACTATGGCTACACCTTC.

The chain joins TRBV15 to TRBJ2-2; 8 nucleotides line up with TRBD2. Germline V CDR1 and CDR2: LNHNV, YYDKDF (reference sequence). The CDR3 is 16 amino acids. The junction had 5 bases not matched to a gene; V was cut back by 5 bases and J by 0 bases. The CDR3 protein is CATSRVAGTNTGELFF. The CDR3 bases are TGTGCCACCAGCCGAGTAGCGGGAACGAACACCGGGGAGCTGTTTTTT.

This chain joins TRBV2 and TRBJ2-1; no clear D gene. V lost 6 bases and J lost 4, with 13 bases in between. The CDR3 is 14 residues long. CDR1 and CDR2 (germline): SNHLY, FYNNEI. In nucleotides, the CDR3 is TGTGCCAGCAGACTCCTTTCCTTATACAATGAGCAGTTCTTC. Its protein product is CASRLLSLYNEQFF.

For this clone: The sample has other DNA sequences that encode this CDR3 too. The CDR3 nucleotides read TGTGCCAGCAGTTACTTAGCGGGCAGCTCCTACAATGAGCAGTTCTTC. Translated, it gives CASSYLAGSSYNEQFF. This chain uses TRBV7-2 with TRBJ2-1; 7 nucleotides line up with TRBD2. The CDR3 is 16 residues long. Germline V gene sequence: CDR1 SGHTA, CDR2 FQGNSA. The V segment lost 6 bases and the J segment 0 bases; nucleotides outside the gene matches: 8.

The chain links TRBV27 to TRBJ2-7; TRBD2 matches 7 bases. The CDR3 consists of 17 residues. V lost 0 bases and J lost 2; bases outside the gene matches: 10. Germline CDR1 is MNHEY and CDR2 is SMNVEV (reference sequence). CDR3 loop: CASSLSGGGWGAYEQYF. The CDR3 DNA sequence: TGTGCCAGCAGTTTATCGGGGGGGGGATGGGGGGCCTACGAGCAGTACTTC.

V and J are TRBV19 and TRBJ1-2; the match to TRBD1 covers 10 bases. Germline assignment: CDR1 LNHDA and CDR2 SQIVND (reference sequence). The CDR3 is made up of 14 amino acids. The J segment lost 6 bases and the V segment lost 2 bases, leaving 3 bases of the junction unmatched. The CDR3 DNA follows: TGTGCCAGTAGTATAAGACAGGGGGCGCATGGCTACACCTTC. Its protein product is CASSIRQGAHGYTF.

The CDR3 here is CASSLDPTGIYEQYF. The CDR3 nucleotides read TGCGCCAGCAGCTTGGACCCTACAGGGATCTACGAGCAGTACTTC. The V gene is TRBV5-1, the J gene TRBJ2-7; TRBD1 is a possible D gene (6 bases). Trimming stripped 0 bases from V and 3 bases from J, with 13 bases between. From germline, CDR1 is SGHRS and CDR2 YFSETQ. The length of the CDR3 is 15 residues.

V and J are TRBV21-1 and TRBJ2-7; TRBD1, the table's D call, lacks a check against the DNA. TRBV21-1 is labeled a pseudogene. The CDR3 extends over 13 amino acids. CDR3 sequence: CASSKARTGGLGF. The CDR3 DNA follows: TGTGCCAGCAGCAAAGCACGGACAGGGGGTTTGGGATTC.

The J gene is TRBJ1-1, the V gene TRBV29-1, with 7 bases matching TRBD1. CDR3 size: 13 residues. V dropped 7 bases and J dropped 1; count of bases not matched to a gene: 6. The germline V gene encodes CDR1 SQVTM and CDR2 ANQGSEA. The chain's CDR3 is CSAQGQTNTEAFF. The CDR3 DNA reads as TGCAGCGCCCAGGGACAGACGAACACTGAAGCTTTCTTT.

This rearrangement joins TRBV5-1 to TRBJ1-4; 7 bases fit TRBD1. The CDR3 has 14 amino acids. Germline V gene data show CDR1 as SGHRS and CDR2 as YFSETQ. V dropped 3 bases and J dropped 3; count of bases not matched to a gene: 2. CDR3 protein: CASSSGQANEKLFF. The DNA of the CDR3 is TGCGCCAGCAGCTCCGGACAGGCTAATGAAAAACTGTTTTTT.

This chain connects TRBV18 to TRBJ2-5; the match to TRBD1 covers 8 bases. CDR1 and CDR2 (germline): KGHSH, LQKENI. This CDR3 has 16 amino acids. With 3 bases clipped from V and 1 base from J, the junction kept 7 bases outside the gene matches. This CDR3 reads CASSPPGQGLQETQYF. CDR3 bases: TGTGCCAGCTCACCTCCCGGACAGGGTCTCCAAGAGACCCAGTACTTC. Using reference TRBV18 and TRBJ2-5 for the parts outside the CDR3, the full variable domain is NAGVMQNPRHLVRRRGQEARLRCSPMKGHSHVYWYRQLPEEGLKFMVYLQKENIIDESGMPKERFSAEFPKEGPSILRIQQVVRGDSAAYFCASSPPGQGLQETQYFGPGTRLLVL.

This clone was counted a single time. The rearrangement links TRBV7-8 to TRBJ2-1, with TRBD2 matching 10 bases. The CDR3 consists of 16 residues. The J segment lost 8 bases and the V segment lost 2 bases, leaving 9 bases of the junction unmatched. Germline V lookup: CDR1 SGHVS, CDR2 FQNEAQ. DNA of the CDR3: TGTGCCAGCAGCTTACTAGCGGGAGTAGTCGGTGATGAGCAGTTCTTC. Its translation: CASSLLAGVVGDEQFF.

This clone was counted once. The chain carries TRBV18 and TRBJ2-1; 9 nucleotides match TRBD1. The CDR3 consists of 15 residues. Germline CDR1 reads KGHSH; CDR2 reads LQKENI. J gave up 12 bases and V 3 bases, and 12 bases lay outside the gene matches. CDR3: CASSPGTGSRMGQFF. The CDR3 nucleotides are TGTGCCAGCTCACCGGGGACAGGGAGTAGGATGGGGCAGTTCTTC.

V gene TRBV7-9 combines with J gene TRBJ2-4; 8 nucleotides align to TRBD1. CDR3 length: 18 amino acids. The germline gives CDR1 SEHNR, CDR2 FQNEAQ (reference sequence). J gave up 1 base and V 5 bases, and 13 bases lay outside the gene matches. DNA of the CDR3: TGTGCCAGCAGCGGGGCAGGGGGCTTGGTTCGGGCCAAAAACATTCAGTACTTC. Amino acid sequence: CASSGAGGLVRAKNIQYF.

The chain links TRBV6-1 to TRBJ1-3; D may be TRBD1 (6 bases). The germline gives CDR1 MNHNS, CDR2 SASEGT. Trimming left V 6 bases short and J 0 bases short, with 9 bases between. The CDR3 sequence is 14 residues long. The CDR3 DNA follows: TGTGCCAGCAGGCTAGGGGGCTCTGGAAACACCATATATTTT. It translates to CASRLGGSGNTIYF.

The chain recombines TRBV5-6 with TRBJ2-6; no clear D. CDR3 size: 17 residues. Germline V lookup: CDR1 SGHDT, CDR2 YYEEEE. V lost 2 bases and J 1 base, leaving 13 bases between the germline ends. DNA for the CDR3: TGTGCCAGCAGCTTTTCAGGCGAAGTTTCTGGGGCCAACGTCCTGACTTTC. It yields the protein CASSFSGEVSGANVLTF.

The rearrangement joins TRBV30 to TRBJ1-2; maybe TRBD1 (6 bases). The CDR3 is made up of 15 amino acids. The ends were cut back, 2 bases at V and 3 bases at J, with 16 bases in the middle. Germline CDR1 GTSNPN, CDR2 SVGIG (reference sequence). The CDR3 DNA sequence: TGTGCCTGGAGTCTACGGGTGGGGGCCCACTATGGCTACACCTTC. Its protein is CAWSLRVGAHYGYTF. Together with reference TRBV30 and TRBJ1-2, the CDR3 gives the full variable domain: SQTIHQWPATLVQPVGSPLSLECTVEGTSNPNLYWYRQAAGRGLQLLFYSVGIGQISSEVPQNLSASRPQDRQFILSSKKLLLSDSGFYLCAWSLRVGAHYGYTFGSGTRLTVV.

The V and J genes are TRBV6-6 and TRBJ1-2, with no clear D. The CDR3 has 14 amino acids. Trimming removed 2 bases from V and 3 bases from J, with 10 bases in between. In germline, CDR1 is MNHNY, CDR2 SVGAGI (reference sequence). The CDR3 coding sequence is TGTGCCAGCAGTTACGCCCAGGTTGACTATGGCTACACCTTC. Residues: CASSYAQVDYGYTF.

This chain connects TRBV5-1 to TRBJ2-5; tentative D call: TRBD2 (6 bases). The CDR3 consists of 13 residues. Germline CDR1 SGHRS, CDR2 YFSETQ. The ends were cut back, 5 bases at V and 2 bases at J, with 10 bases in the middle. The CDR3 region has the DNA TGCGCCAGCAGGAGGGACTTTCAAGAGACCCAGTACTTC. Residues: CASRRDFQETQYF.

The gene calls are TRBV29-1 and TRBJ1-3; D not resolved. The CDR3 length is 13 residues. V was shortened by 1 base and J by 3 bases, with 7 bases between the two germline ends. CDR1 SQVTM and CDR2 ANQGSEA come from the germline V gene. The CDR3 loop is CSVEARYGNTIYF. In DNA form, the CDR3 reads TGCAGCGTTGAAGCTCGTTATGGAAACACCATATATTTT.

V usage is TRBV6-6 and J usage is TRBJ1-2, with 8 bases fitting TRBD1. CDR1 is MNHNY, CDR2 SVGAGI, per germline (reference sequence). The CDR3 length is 15 residues. The junction had 6 bases not matched to a gene; V was cut back by 2 bases and J by 4 bases. CDR3 sequence: CASSYDDRGPYGYTF. The CDR3 region has the DNA TGTGCCAGCAGTTACGATGACAGGGGCCCCTATGGCTACACCTTC.

This chain uses TRBV28 with TRBJ2-3; 7 bases match TRBD2. V lost 1 base to trimming and J lost 2 bases; unmatched junction nucleotides: 6. The CDR3 consists of 16 residues. Germline CDR1 reads MDHEN; CDR2 reads SYDVKM. The CDR3, as DNA: TGTGCCAGCAGTTTATTAATTCTAGCGGACACAGATACGCAGTATTTT. It encodes CASSLLILADTDTQYF.